This entry lists 11 T cell receptor beta chains sequenced from one sample in a study of CD8 T cells in ankylosing spondylitis. TCRdb processed the 5' RACE reads anew with MiXCR; each CDR3 protein has one entry. The data hold approximately 290,000 distinct CDR3 sequences, with less than 25% observed a single time. The sequencing sample was made of blood, either unsorted or a sorted T cell fraction (not recorded which). The receptor source for this set is a female donor with ankylosing spondylitis or in good health (not recorded which).

J is TRBJ2-3 and V is TRBV7-2; TRBD2 is a possible D gene (7 bases). Germline V gives CDR1 SGHTA, CDR2 FQGNSA. CDR3 length: 16 amino acids. The V and J ends lost 5 bases and 5 bases respectively, with 20 bases between them. CDR3 in amino acids: CASSRPYTGGGDTQYF. In nucleotides, the CDR3 is TGTGCCAGCAGCCGACCCTACACGGGGGGCGGAGATACGCAGTATTTT.

This sequence joins TRBV25-1 and TRBJ1-1; D gene uncertain. In germline, CDR1 is MGHDK, CDR2 SYGVNS. This CDR3 has 15 residues. The V end was cut by 5 bases, the J end by 1 base, with 14 bases between. The chain's CDR3 is CASSPSQVGNTEAFF. The CDR3 bases are TGTGCCAGCAGTCCCAGCCAAGTTGGGAACACTGAAGCTTTCTTT.

J is TRBJ1-1 and V is TRBV20-1; D might be TRBD1 (5 bases). Germline V gives CDR1 DFQATT, CDR2 SNEGSKA (reference sequence). The CDR3 contains 14 residues. V was cut by 3 bases and J by 3 bases, with 14 bases left in between. This CDR3 is CSASGRSRDTEAFF. The CDR3 DNA is TGCAGTGCTAGTGGTCGGAGCAGGGACACTGAAGCTTTCTTT.

V is TRBV20-1 and J is TRBJ2-1; 13 nucleotides align to TRBD2. Germline V gene sequence: CDR1 DFQATT, CDR2 SNEGSKA (reference sequence). Unmatched junction bases numbered 7, after V lost 5 bases and J lost 0 bases. The CDR3 spans 17 residues. The DNA of the CDR3 is TGCAGTGCTGGAACTAGCGGGAGGGCCGGCTCCTACAATGAGCAGTTCTTC. Protein: CSAGTSGRAGSYNEQFF.

This clonotype has only a few counts. This chain connects TRBV7-2 to TRBJ2-3; 7 bases are a match to TRBD1. J was trimmed by 2 bases and V by 5 bases; bases with no gene match: 10. The CDR3 totals 16 residues. The germline V gene encodes CDR1 SGHTA and CDR2 FQGNSA. The CDR3 reads CASSPWGTADTDTQYF. CDR3 bases: TGTGCCAGCAGCCCCTGGGGGACAGCCGACACAGATACGCAGTATTTT.

This rearrangement joins TRBV18 to TRBJ2-1; 10 bases fit TRBD1. V shed 2 bases, J shed 3 bases, and the junction held 1 base outside the gene matches. CDR3 length equals 15 residues. Per germline, CDR1 KGHSH and CDR2 LQKENI. The CDR3 protein is CASSPGTGVYNEQFF. The CDR3 nucleotides read TGTGCCAGCTCACCAGGGACAGGGGTCTACAATGAGCAGTTCTTC.

CDR3 protein: CASSLGWDTQYF. Here the CDR3 DNA reads TGTGCCAGCAGCTTAGGTTGGGATACGCAGTATTTT. The V call is TRBV7-2, the J call TRBJ2-3; D remains unclear. The CDR3 sequence is 12 residues long. V was trimmed by 1 base and J by 6 bases, leaving 5 bases between them. From germline, CDR1 is SGHTA and CDR2 FQGNSA.

Many counts were recorded for this clonotype. The chain uses TRBV7-9 and TRBJ2-7; tentatively, D is TRBD2 (5 bases). The CDR3 length is 13 residues. The germline V gene encodes CDR1 SEHNR and CDR2 FQNEAQ (reference sequence). V lost 5 bases to trimming and J lost 3 bases, with 11 bases between them. CDR3 sequence: CASSPSWDYEQYF. The CDR3 DNA reads as TGTGCCAGCAGCCCTAGCTGGGACTACGAGCAGTACTTC.

V gene TRBV15 combines with J gene TRBJ2-5; unclear D gene. CDR1 and CDR2 (germline): LNHNV, YYDKDF (reference sequence). The CDR3 loop spans 13 amino acids. V lost 0 bases, J lost 8 bases, and 10 bases lay in between. CDR3 coding DNA: TGTGCCACCAGCAGAGACCGGTCGTATACCCAGTACTTC. This translates into CATSRDRSYTQYF.

This rearrangement joins TRBV29-1 to TRBJ1-1; D remains ambiguous. From germline, CDR1 is SQVTM and CDR2 ANQGSEA. V lost 4 bases to trimming and J lost 5 bases, with 20 bases between them. The CDR3 spans 15 residues. The CDR3 is CSVAGADEGGTEAFF. The CDR3 DNA reads as TGCAGCGTTGCCGGCGCCGACGAGGGAGGTACTGAAGCTTTCTTT. The complete variable domain, with remaining parts taken from reference TRBV29-1 and TRBJ1-1, reads SAVISQKPSRDICQRGTSLTIQCQVDSQVTMMFWYRQQPGQSLTLIATANQGSEATYESGFVIDKFPISRPNLTFSTLTVSNMSPEDSSIYLCSVAGADEGGTEAFFGQGTRLTVV.

The chain combines TRBV4-1 with TRBJ2-3; D call uncertain. The germline CDR1 and CDR2 sequences are MGHRA and YSYEKL. Trimming stripped 1 base from V and 4 bases from J, with 3 bases between. There are 12 residues in the CDR3. CDR3 sequence (DNA): TGCGCCAGCAGCCAAGCAGCAGATACGCAGTATTTT. Its protein is CASSQAADTQYF.